This T cell receptor (beta chain) derives from a study of blood T cell repertoires in COVID-19. Generated by immunoSEQ multiplex PCR, the TCRdb table keeps only in-frame clones and is missing some. The table has fewer than 250,000 clones, approximately 80% seen once. The CDR3 sequence is 15 residues long. Looked up from germline, CDR1 is LNHDA and CDR2 is SQIVND (reference sequence). With 10 bases removed from V and 0 bases from J, the gap between germline ends came to 15 bases. Sequencing was done on a sample of peripheral blood. The receptor was derived from a woman aged 80 or over with acute or convalescent COVID-19. The chain is built from TRBV19 and TRBJ2-2; D is undetermined. The CDR3 sequence: CATQRWLANTGELFF. DNA for the CDR3: TGTGCCACCCAACGTTGGCTGGCGAACACCGGGGAGCTGTTTTTT.